Following are 20 T cell receptor beta chains from one sample sequenced in a study of control samples from healthy donors and cancer patients. Clones were read by immunoSEQ multiplex PCR, and TCRdb kept only the in-frame ones, dropping some. The profile shows approximately 83,000 clones, 85% to 95% of them singletons. Material: blood. The receptors here all came from a woman aged 30 to 39 in good health.

The chain uses TRBV10-1 and TRBJ2-7; TRBD2 aligns across 7 bases. The CDR3 is 17 residues long. J was trimmed by 2 bases and V by 0 bases; bases with no gene match: 10. CDR1 is WNHNN and CDR2 is SYGVQD in the germline V gene (reference sequence). The chain's CDR3 is CASSESGIAGPPYEQYF. Written as DNA, the CDR3 is TGCGCCAGCAGTGAGTCGGGTATAGCGGGTCCCCCCTACGAGCAGTACTTC.

V is TRBV27 and J is TRBJ2-3; D is unclear. This CDR3 comprises 14 residues. CDR1 MNHEY and CDR2 SMNVEV come from the germline V gene (reference sequence). V was pared by 6 bases and J by 2 bases, with 12 bases between. CDR3 amino acids: CASSPGRSTDTQYF. The DNA for the CDR3 is TGTGCCAGCAGCCCCGGCAGATCCACAGATACGCAGTATTTT.

Written as DNA, the CDR3 is TGTGCCAGTAGTATCTCCAACACCGGGACAGCGAACACTGAAGCTTTCTTT. It encodes CASSISNTGTANTEAFF. The chain recombines TRBV19 with TRBJ1-1, with 7 bases that match TRBD1. Germline trimming cut 3 bases from V and 1 base from J; bases unmatched to any gene: 11. CDR3 size: 17 residues. Germline V gene sequence: CDR1 LNHDA, CDR2 SQIVND (reference sequence).

The rearrangement joins TRBV5-1 to TRBJ2-7, with no clear D. Germline V gives CDR1 SGHRS, CDR2 YFSETQ. V lost 5 bases, J lost 5 bases, and 17 bases lay in between. The CDR3 is made up of 14 amino acids. CDR3 amino acids: CASSNAGPVDEQYF. In DNA, the CDR3 is TGCGCCAGCAGTAACGCAGGTCCGGTCGACGAGCAGTACTTC.

The CDR3 sequence: CASSLSADLQETQYF. The CDR3 DNA follows: TGTGCCAGCAGCTTGTCAGCCGATCTCCAAGAGACCCAGTACTTC. The chain recombines TRBV5-5 with TRBJ2-5; D gene ambiguous. The V gene lost 1 base and the J gene lost 1 base, with 11 bases spanning the gap. CDR3 length: 15 residues. The V gene's germline CDR1 is SGHKS and CDR2 YYEKEE (reference sequence).

V and J are TRBV12-3 or TRBV12-4 and TRBJ1-1; no clear D. The ends were cut back, 1 base at V and 7 bases at J, with 7 bases in the middle. The CDR3 runs to 12 residues. CDR3 in amino acids: CASSLEQNEAFF. The CDR3 DNA is TGTGCCAGCAGTTTAGAGCAGAATGAAGCTTTCTTT.

This chain connects TRBV29-1 to TRBJ1-2; 7 nucleotides line up with TRBD1. The CDR3 runs 15 residues. The V gene's germline CDR1 is SQVTM and CDR2 ANQGSEA. Trimming took 3 bases from V and 4 from J; bases not matched to a gene: 11. CDR3 coding DNA: TGCAGCGTTGACTCAACGTCCCGGACAGGCTATGGCTACACCTTC. Its translation is CSVDSTSRTGYGYTF.

The CDR3 sequence is CASSARTGNNYGYTF. In DNA form, the CDR3 reads TGTGCCAGCAGCGCCCGGACAGGGAACAACTATGGCTACACCTTC. V is TRBV9 and J is TRBJ1-2; 8 bases fit TRBD1. The CDR3 loop spans 15 amino acids. The germline CDR1 and CDR2 sequences are SGDLS and YYNGEE. J lost 2 bases, V lost 3 bases, and 6 bases had no gene match.

This rearrangement joins TRBV3-1 (or the pseudogene TRBV3-2) to TRBJ2-5; 11 positions match TRBD2. V gave up 4 bases and J gave up 4 bases; unmatched junction bases: 11. The CDR3 is made up of 17 amino acids. CDR1 is LGHDT, CDR2 YNNKEL, per germline (reference sequence). The CDR3 here is CASSPHWETSGAETQYF. CDR3 DNA sequence: TGTGCCAGCAGCCCACATTGGGAGACTAGCGGGGCAGAGACCCAGTACTTC.

CDR3 amino acids: CASNPGQGVDYGYTF. The CDR3 coding sequence is TGTGCCAGCAACCCCGGACAGGGAGTGGATTATGGCTACACCTTC. This chain links TRBV2 with TRBJ1-2; 8 bases agree with TRBD1. The CDR3 length is 15 residues. Trimming cost V 7 bases and J 5 bases; bases outside gene matches: 12. From germline, CDR1 is SNHLY and CDR2 FYNNEI.

This chain uses TRBV25-1 with TRBJ1-1; D ambiguous. CDR3 length: 15 amino acids. CDR1 and CDR2 (germline): MGHDK, SYGVNS. Trimming cost V 1 base and J 5 bases, with 14 bases left between them. The CDR3 DNA sequence: TGTGCCAGCAGTGAATCCTATGGTCGAAAAACTGAAGCTTTCTTT. Translation gives CASSESYGRKTEAFF.

The gene calls are TRBV7-3 and TRBJ1-1; possible D gene TRBD1, 5 bases. This CDR3 spans 13 amino acids. V was shortened by 2 bases and J by 2 bases, with 6 bases between the two germline ends. The germline gives CDR1 SGHTA, CDR2 FQGTGA. The CDR3 DNA is TGTGCCAGCAGCTTAGGGGCAAACACTGAAGCTTTCTTT. Translating gives CASSLGANTEAFF.

This chain connects TRBV5-1 to TRBJ1-2; D gene ambiguous. The CDR3 extends over 16 amino acids. The V end lost 1 base, the J end lost 0 bases, and 13 bases lay between the germline ends. The V gene's germline CDR1 is SGHRS and CDR2 YFSETQ. CDR3 coding DNA: TGCGCCAGCAGCTTGTCAGGTGGTTCTGCTAACTATGGCTACACCTTC. As protein: CASSLSGGSANYGYTF. The whole variable domain, remainder taken from reference TRBV5-1 and TRBJ1-2, is KAGVTQTPRYLIKTRGQQVTLSCSPISGHRSVSWYQQTPGQGLQFLFEYFSETQRNKGNFPGRFSGRQFSNSRSEMNVSTLELGDSALYLCASSLSGGSANYGYTFGSGTRLTVV.

This clone was counted only a few times. The chain uses TRBV6-4 and TRBJ2-1; 9 positions match TRBD2. The CDR3 is made up of 20 amino acids. Germline CDR1 reads MRHNA; CDR2 reads SNTAGT. Trimming took 6 bases from V and 2 from J; bases not matched to a gene: 20. The CDR3 spells CASSAVGGGRAISPYNEQFF. The CDR3 DNA reads as TGTGCCAGCAGCGCCGTGGGGGGCGGGAGGGCCATTAGCCCCTACAATGAGCAGTTCTTC.

The rearrangement links TRBV6-5 to TRBJ1-1; D might be TRBD1 (5 bases). The germline V and J ends were trimmed by 6 bases and 3 bases, with 14 bases remaining between them. This CDR3 is built from 14 residues. Per the germline V gene, CDR1 is MNHEY and CDR2 is SVGAGI. The CDR3 nucleotides read TGTGCCAGCAGGCCGGACGGGGGAGACACTGAAGCTTTCTTT. Its protein product is CASRPDGGDTEAFF.

The V and J genes are TRBV18 and TRBJ1-1, with D uncertain. The length of the CDR3 is 15 residues. CDR1 KGHSH and CDR2 LQKENI come from the germline V gene. Between the trimmed V and J ends, which lost 2 bases and 0 bases, there was a span of 10 bases. The CDR3 DNA reads as TGTGCCAGCTCACCAAGGGTAGGGCTGAACACTGAAGCTTTCTTT. Protein product: CASSPRVGLNTEAFF.

V usage is TRBV18 and J usage is TRBJ1-4; TRBD1 is a possible D gene (5 bases). The CDR3 is made up of 15 amino acids. Germline CDR1 is KGHSH and CDR2 is LQKENI. The V end was cut by 4 bases, the J end by 7 bases, with 16 bases between. The CDR3 region has the DNA TGTGCCAGCTCACTACCGGGACGGGGTAGTGAAAAACTGTTTTTT. It is translated as CASSLPGRGSEKLFF.

The chain uses TRBV15 and TRBJ1-1; 7 bases fit TRBD1. Germline V gene lookup returns CDR1 LNHNV and CDR2 YYDKDF (reference sequence). There are 13 residues in the CDR3. J lost 4 bases, V lost 5 bases, and 4 bases had no gene match. Here the CDR3 DNA reads TGTGCCACCAGCTTACCAGGGGGCACTGAAGCTTTCTTT. Amino acid sequence: CATSLPGGTEAFF.

The J gene is TRBJ2-5, the V gene TRBV5-8, with 7 bases that match TRBD1. Trimming cost V 2 bases and J 3 bases; bases outside gene matches: 7. The CDR3 has 15 amino acids. Germline loops: CDR1 SGHTS, CDR2 YDEGEE. In DNA, the CDR3 is TGTGCCAGCAGCTTTCCCGGGACAGCAAAAGAGACCCAGTACTTC. Protein product: CASSFPGTAKETQYF.

About this clone: Because the CDR3's place on the DNA is in doubt, the DNA is left out and the CDR3 is given as listed by TCRdb. The chain combines TRBV28 with TRBJ1-4; the listed D gene, TRBD1, was not tested against the DNA. CDR1 is MDHEN, CDR2 SYDVKM, per germline. The length of the CDR3 is 14 amino acids, counting both ends. The CDR3 loop reads CASSSSGQDEKLFF.